A selection of T cell receptor beta chains follows, all from one sample in a study of human T cells and chemical hapten exposure. TCRdb reprocessed the RACE reads via MiXCR and lists one record per CDR3 protein. This table holds 42,000 or so distinct CDR3 sequences, more than 8.5% found once. Source: whole blood, taken in connection with sensitization to the hapten diphenylcyclopropenone (DPC). Receptors were obtained from a woman aged 40 to 50 with alopecia areata. Some clones in this sample may be carry-over from other donors' samples. CDR3s include the opening cysteine and the closing phenylalanine or tryptophan. Each record gives: J gene, D gene, clone size, V gene, CDR3 protein, CDR3 DNA. D genes are given only for firm matches. For some rows the clone size is stated as once, few or many, or as a class when expanded; others skip it.

j_gene: TRBJ1-5
d_gene: TRBD1
abundance: many
v_gene: TRBV12-3/TRBV12-4
CDR3aa: CASRHRGFSNQPQHF
CDR3nt: TGTGCCAGCAGGCACAGGGGGTTTAGCAATCAGCCCCAGCATTTT

j_gene: TRBJ2-3
d_gene: NA
abundance: many
v_gene: TRBV24-1
CDR3aa: CATSDPPGLKGVDTQYF
CDR3nt: TGTGCCACCAGTGATCCCCCCGGACTCAAGGGTGTAGATACGCAGTATTTT

j_gene: TRBJ1-2
d_gene: NA
abundance: few
v_gene: TRBV2
CDR3aa: CASRGEVLDGYTF
CDR3nt: TGTGCCAGCCGGGGGGAAGTGTTGGATGGCTACACCTTC

j_gene: TRBJ2-3
d_gene: TRBD1
abundance: many
v_gene: TRBV6-6
CDR3aa: CASSYNRAGGAPDTQYF
CDR3nt: TGTGCCAGCAGTTACAATCGGGCAGGGGGCGCCCCGGATACGCAGTATTTT

j_gene: TRBJ2-1
d_gene: NA
abundance: many
v_gene: TRBV19
CDR3aa: CASKRLDGEQFF
CDR3nt: TGTGCCAGTAAGAGACTAGACGGTGAGCAGTTCTTC

j_gene: TRBJ2-1
d_gene: TRBD2
abundance: many
v_gene: TRBV7-6
CDR3aa: CASSLAGEGRRDNEQFF
CDR3nt: TGTGCCAGCAGCTTAGCGGGGGAGGGGCGCAGGGATAACGAGCAGTTCTTC

j_gene: TRBJ1-5
d_gene: NA
abundance: NA
v_gene: TRBV5-5
CDR3aa: CASSPGPVSNQPQHF
CDR3nt: TGTGCCAGCAGTCCCGGACCGGTTAGCAATCAGCCCCAGCATTTT

j_gene: TRBJ2-7
d_gene: NA
abundance: many
v_gene: TRBV9
CDR3aa: CASSVGVSYEQYF
CDR3nt: TGTGCCAGCAGCGTAGGGGTTTCCTACGAGCAGTACTTC

j_gene: TRBJ2-5
d_gene: NA
abundance: NA
v_gene: TRBV5-1
CDR3aa: CASSLGQSQETQYF
CDR3nt: TGCGCCAGCAGCTTGGGACAATCCCAAGAGACCCAGTACTTC

j_gene: TRBJ1-2
d_gene: NA
abundance: many
v_gene: TRBV12-3/TRBV12-4
CDR3aa: CASTTTGNGYTF
CDR3nt: TGTGCCAGCACCACGACGGGGAATGGCTACACCTTC

j_gene: TRBJ2-7
d_gene: TRBD1
abundance: many
v_gene: TRBV5-1
CDR3aa: CASSYSRDRVHEQYF
CDR3nt: TGCGCCAGCAGCTATTCCCGGGACAGGGTCCACGAGCAGTACTTC

j_gene: TRBJ1-1
d_gene: NA
abundance: many
v_gene: TRBV15
CDR3aa: CATSRGGGRMNTEAFF
CDR3nt: TGTGCCACCAGCAGAGGCGGGGGTCGCATGAACACTGAAGCTTTCTTT

j_gene: TRBJ2-2
d_gene: NA
abundance: many
v_gene: TRBV7-8
CDR3aa: CASSLVGLGVPTGELFF
CDR3nt: TGTGCCAGCAGCTTAGTAGGGTTGGGCGTCCCCACCGGGGAGCTGTTTTTT

j_gene: TRBJ1-6
d_gene: NA
abundance: many
v_gene: TRBV4-3
CDR3aa: CASSRGQANSPLHF
CDR3nt: TGCGCCAGCAGCCGCGGACAAGCCAATTCACCCCTCCACTTT

j_gene: TRBJ2-1
d_gene: TRBD2
abundance: many
v_gene: TRBV20-1
CDR3aa: CSASLLAGGYNEQFF
CDR3nt: TGCAGTGCTAGTTTACTAGCGGGGGGATACAATGAGCAGTTCTTC